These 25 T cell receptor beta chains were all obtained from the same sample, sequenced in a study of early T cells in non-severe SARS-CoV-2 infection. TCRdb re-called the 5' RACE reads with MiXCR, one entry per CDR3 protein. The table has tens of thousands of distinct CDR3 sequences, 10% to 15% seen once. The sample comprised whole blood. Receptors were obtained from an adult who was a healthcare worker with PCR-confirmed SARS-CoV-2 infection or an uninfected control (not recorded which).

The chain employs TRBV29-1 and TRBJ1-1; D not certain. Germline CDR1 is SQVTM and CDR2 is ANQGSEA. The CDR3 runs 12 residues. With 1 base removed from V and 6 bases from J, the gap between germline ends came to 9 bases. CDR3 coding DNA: TGCAGCGTTGAAGTGGCCAGCGCTGAAGCTTTCTTT. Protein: CSVEVASAEAFF. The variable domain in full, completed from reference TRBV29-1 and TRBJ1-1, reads SAVISQKPSRDICQRGTSLTIQCQVDSQVTMMFWYRQQPGQSLTLIATANQGSEATYESGFVIDKFPISRPNLTFSTLTVSNMSPEDSSIYLCSVEVASAEAFFGQGTRLTVV.

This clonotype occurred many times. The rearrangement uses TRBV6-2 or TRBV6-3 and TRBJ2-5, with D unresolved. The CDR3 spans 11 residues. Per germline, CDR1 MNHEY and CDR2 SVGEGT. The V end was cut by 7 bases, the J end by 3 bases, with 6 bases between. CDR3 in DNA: TGTGCCAGCAATCAGGAAGAGACCCAGTACTTC. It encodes CASNQEETQYF.

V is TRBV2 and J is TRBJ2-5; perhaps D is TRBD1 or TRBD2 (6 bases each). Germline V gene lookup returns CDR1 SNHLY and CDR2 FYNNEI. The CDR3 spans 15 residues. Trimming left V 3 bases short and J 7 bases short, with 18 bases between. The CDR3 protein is CASSELWGASGTQYF. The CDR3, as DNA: TGTGCCAGCAGTGAGCTTTGGGGGGCCTCGGGGACCCAGTACTTC.

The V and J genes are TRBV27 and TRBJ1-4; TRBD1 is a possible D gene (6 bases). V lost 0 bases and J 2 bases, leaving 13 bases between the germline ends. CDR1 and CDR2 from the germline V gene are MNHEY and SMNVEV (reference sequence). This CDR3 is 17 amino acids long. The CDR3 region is CASSLSAGGNTNEKLFF. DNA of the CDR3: TGTGCCAGCAGTTTATCGGCGGGGGGCAATACTAATGAAAAACTGTTTTTT.

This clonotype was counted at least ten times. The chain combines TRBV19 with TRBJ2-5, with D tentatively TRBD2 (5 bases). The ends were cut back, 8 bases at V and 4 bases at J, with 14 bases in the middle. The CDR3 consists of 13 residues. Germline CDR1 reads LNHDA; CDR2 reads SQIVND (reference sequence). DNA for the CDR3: TGTGCCAGTCAGCAGCGCCGGGGAGAGACCCAGTACTTC. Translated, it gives CASQQRRGETQYF.

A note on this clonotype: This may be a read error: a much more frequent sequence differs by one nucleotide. CDR3 sequence: CASSDDGQGDIEAFF. The CDR3 nucleotides read TGCGCCAGCAGTGATGACGGACAGGGGGACATTGAAGCTTTCTTT. V is TRBV10-2 and J is TRBJ1-1; the match to TRBD1 covers 10 bases. V shed 3 bases and J 7 bases; nucleotides not matched to a gene: 8. The CDR3 has 15 residues. Germline V lookup: CDR1 WSHSY, CDR2 SAAADI.

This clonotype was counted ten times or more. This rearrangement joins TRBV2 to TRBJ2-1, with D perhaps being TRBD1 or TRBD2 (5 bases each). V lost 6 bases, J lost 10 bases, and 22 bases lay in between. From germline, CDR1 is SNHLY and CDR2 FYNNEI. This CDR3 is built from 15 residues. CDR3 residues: CASSPGTYNDREQFF. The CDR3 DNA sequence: TGTGCCAGCAGCCCGGGGACGTACAATGATAGGGAGCAGTTCTTC.

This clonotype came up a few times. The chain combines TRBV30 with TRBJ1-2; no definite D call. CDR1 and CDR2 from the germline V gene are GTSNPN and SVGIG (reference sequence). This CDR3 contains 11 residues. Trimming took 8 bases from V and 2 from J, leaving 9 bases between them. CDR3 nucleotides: TGTGCCGGTAGAGAGAACTATGGCTACACCTTC. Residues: CAGRENYGYTF. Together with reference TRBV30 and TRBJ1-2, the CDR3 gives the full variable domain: SQTIHQWPATLVQPVGSPLSLECTVEGTSNPNLYWYRQAAGRGLQLLFYSVGIGQISSEVPQNLSASRPQDRQFILSSKKLLLSDSGFYLCAGRENYGYTFGSGTRLTVV.

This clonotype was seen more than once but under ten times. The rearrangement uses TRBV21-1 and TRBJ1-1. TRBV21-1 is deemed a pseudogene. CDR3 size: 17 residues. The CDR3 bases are TGTGCCACCTCCCGCGCGGGTTTTTGGGTCTTTAACACTGAAGCTTTCTTT. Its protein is CATSRAGFWVFNTEAFF.

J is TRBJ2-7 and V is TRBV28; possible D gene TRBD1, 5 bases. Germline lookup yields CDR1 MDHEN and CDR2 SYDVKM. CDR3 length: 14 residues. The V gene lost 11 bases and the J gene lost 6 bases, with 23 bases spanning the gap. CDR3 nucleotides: TGTGCCGTCGAGTCCCCCCCCCAGGGCTCCGAGCAGTACTTC. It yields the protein CAVESPPQGSEQYF.

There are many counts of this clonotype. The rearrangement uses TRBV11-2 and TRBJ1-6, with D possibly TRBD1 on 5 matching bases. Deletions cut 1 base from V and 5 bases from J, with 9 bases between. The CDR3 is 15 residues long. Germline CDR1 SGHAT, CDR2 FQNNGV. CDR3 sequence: CASSLGQRNNSPLHF. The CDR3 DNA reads TGTGCCAGCAGCTTAGGACAGAGAAATAATTCACCCCTCCACTTT.

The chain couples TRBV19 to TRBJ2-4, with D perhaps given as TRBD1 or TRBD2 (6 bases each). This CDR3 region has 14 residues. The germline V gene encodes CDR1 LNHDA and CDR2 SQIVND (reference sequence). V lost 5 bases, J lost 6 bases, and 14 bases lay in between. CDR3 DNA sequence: TGTGCCAGTAGTGACCTAGGGGGGACAAACATTCAGTACTTC. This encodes CASSDLGGTNIQYF.

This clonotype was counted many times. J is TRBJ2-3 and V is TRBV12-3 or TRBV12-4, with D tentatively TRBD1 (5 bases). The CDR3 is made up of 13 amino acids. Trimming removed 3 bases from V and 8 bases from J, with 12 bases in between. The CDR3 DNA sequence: TGTGCCAGCAGTTTCCAGCAGGGTGGTACGCAGTATTTT. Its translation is CASSFQQGGTQYF.

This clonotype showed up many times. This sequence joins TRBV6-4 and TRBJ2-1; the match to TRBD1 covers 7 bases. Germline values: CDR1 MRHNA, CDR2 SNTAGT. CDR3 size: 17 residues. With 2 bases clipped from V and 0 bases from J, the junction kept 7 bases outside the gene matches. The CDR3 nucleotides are TGTGCCAGCAGTGACGGGGGACAGCTAAGCTCCTACAATGAGCAGTTCTTC. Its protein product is CASSDGGQLSSYNEQFF.

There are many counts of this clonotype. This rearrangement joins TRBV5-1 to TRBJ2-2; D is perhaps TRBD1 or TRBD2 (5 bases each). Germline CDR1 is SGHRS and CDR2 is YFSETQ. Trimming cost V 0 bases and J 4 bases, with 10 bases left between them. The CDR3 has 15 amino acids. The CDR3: CASSLVGAITGELFF. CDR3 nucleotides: TGCGCCAGCAGCTTGGTCGGGGCTATCACCGGGGAGCTGTTTTTT.

The DNA for the CDR3 is TGTGCCAGCGGATACAGGGGGATGGATACGCAGTATTTT. Amino acids: CASGYRGMDTQYF. This chain uses TRBV7-2 with TRBJ2-3; 8 bases fit TRBD1. The CDR3 is 13 residues long. Germline V gene data show CDR1 as SGHTA and CDR2 as FQGNSA. J gave up 6 bases and V 8 bases, and 7 bases lay outside the gene matches.

The CDR3, as DNA: TGTGCCAGCAGCTTAGTAGGAGGGGGCAATTCACCCCTCCACTTT. Translation: CASSLVGGGNSPLHF. The chain couples TRBV7-9 to TRBJ1-6; 7 bases fit TRBD1. The CDR3 totals 15 residues. Germline values: CDR1 SEHNR, CDR2 FQNEAQ (reference sequence). V dropped 1 base and J dropped 7; count of bases not matched to a gene: 4.

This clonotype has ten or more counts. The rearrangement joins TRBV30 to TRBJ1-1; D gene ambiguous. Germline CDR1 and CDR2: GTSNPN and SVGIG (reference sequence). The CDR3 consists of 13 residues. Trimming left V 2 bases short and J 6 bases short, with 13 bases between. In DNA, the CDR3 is TGTGCCTGGAGTTATACAGAAAATGCTGAAGCTTTCTTT. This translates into CAWSYTENAEAFF.

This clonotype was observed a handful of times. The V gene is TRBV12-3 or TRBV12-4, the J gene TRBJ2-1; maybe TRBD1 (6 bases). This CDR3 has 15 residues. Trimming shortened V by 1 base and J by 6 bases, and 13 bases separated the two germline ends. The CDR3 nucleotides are TGTGCCAGCAGTTTAGAGTTTGGGACAAGCAATGAGCAGTTCTTC. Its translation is CASSLEFGTSNEQFF.

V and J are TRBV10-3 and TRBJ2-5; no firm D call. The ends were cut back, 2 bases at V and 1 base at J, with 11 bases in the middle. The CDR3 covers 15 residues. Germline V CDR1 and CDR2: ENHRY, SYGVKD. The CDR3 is CAISEGIVVQETQYF. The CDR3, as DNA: TGTGCCATCAGTGAGGGGATCGTAGTCCAAGAGACCCAGTACTTC.

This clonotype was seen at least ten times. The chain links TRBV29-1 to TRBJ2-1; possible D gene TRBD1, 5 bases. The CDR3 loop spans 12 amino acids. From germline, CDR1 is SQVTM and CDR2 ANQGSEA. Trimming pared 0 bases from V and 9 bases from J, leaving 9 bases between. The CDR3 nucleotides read TGCAGCGTTGAAGAGGCTAGGGGTGAGCAGTTCTTC. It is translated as CSVEEARGEQFF.

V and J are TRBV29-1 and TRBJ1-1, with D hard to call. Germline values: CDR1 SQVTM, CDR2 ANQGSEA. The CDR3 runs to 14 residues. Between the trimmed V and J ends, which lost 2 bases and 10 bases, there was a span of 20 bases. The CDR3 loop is CSVEKLAELGGAFF. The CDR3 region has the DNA TGCAGCGTTGAAAAGTTGGCCGAGCTAGGCGGAGCTTTCTTT.

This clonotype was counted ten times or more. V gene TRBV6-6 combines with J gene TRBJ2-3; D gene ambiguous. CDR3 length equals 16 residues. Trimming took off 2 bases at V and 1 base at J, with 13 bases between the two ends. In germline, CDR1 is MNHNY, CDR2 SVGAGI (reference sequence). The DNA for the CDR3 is TGTGCCAGCAGTTACGGTGGTACGACACGCACAGATACGCAGTATTTT. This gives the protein CASSYGGTTRTDTQYF.

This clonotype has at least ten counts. DNA for the CDR3: TGTGCCAGCAGTTTGACAGGGGACGAGCAGTACTTC. Residues: CASSLTGDEQYF. V gene TRBV6-5 combines with J gene TRBJ2-7; TRBD1 aligns across 8 bases. This CDR3 contains 12 residues. Germline V gene sequence: CDR1 MNHEY, CDR2 SVGAGI. V lost 4 bases to trimming and J lost 5 bases; unmatched junction nucleotides: 1.

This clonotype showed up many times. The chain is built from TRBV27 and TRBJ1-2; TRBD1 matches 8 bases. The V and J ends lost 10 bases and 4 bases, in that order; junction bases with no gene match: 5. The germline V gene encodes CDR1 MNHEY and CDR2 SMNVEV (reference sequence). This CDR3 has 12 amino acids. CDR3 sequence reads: CATSTGGYGYTF. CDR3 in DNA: TGTGCCACCTCCACAGGGGGCTATGGCTACACCTTC.